A selection of T cell receptor beta chains follows, all from one sample in a study of T cells after yellow fever vaccination. TCRdb re-derived calls from the 5' RACE reads in MiXCR, one entry per CDR3 protein. The sample gives about 320,000 distinct CDR3 sequences, about 11% of which show up once; less than 3.5% is in the top ten. The sequenced sample was CD4+ T cells sorted from PBMCs, obtained 45 days after the yellow fever booster vaccination. Receptors originate from a man aged 18 to 30 who received the YFV17D yellow fever vaccine. Each CDR3 is given with its conserved first and last residue. The D gene is left open where the match is weak. A clone size is listed for some rows: how often the clone was seen (once, few, many), or a class if it is expanded.

size,J,V,D,CDR3,DNA
.,TRBJ1-1,TRBV12-3/TRBV12-4,.,CASSLRRGHTEAFF,TGTGCCAGCAGTTTGCGCAGGGGACACACTGAAGCTTTCTTT
few,TRBJ2-4,TRBV20-1,.,CSAPAVAKAKNIQYF,TGCAGTGCCCCCGCGGTGGCGAAGGCCAAAAACATTCAGTACTTC
many,TRBJ2-2,TRBV5-1,.,CASSSTLTGELFF,TGCGCCAGCAGCTCCACTTTGACCGGGGAGCTGTTTTTT
few,TRBJ2-1,TRBV18,TRBD2,CASSLAGWEQFF,TGTGCCAGCTCACTAGCGGGTTGGGAGCAGTTCTTC
few,TRBJ2-1,TRBV5-8,.,CASSLGVSRGHEQFF,TGTGCCAGCAGCTTGGGGGTTAGCCGGGGGCATGAGCAGTTCTTC
.,TRBJ1-5,TRBV27,.,CASSHGGDQPQHF,TGTGCCAGCAGCCATGGCGGGGATCAGCCCCAGCATTTT
few,TRBJ2-3,TRBV6-5,TRBD1,CASSYSKGTGTDTQYF,TGTGCCAGCAGTTACTCGAAGGGGACAGGGACCGATACGCAGTATTTT
.,TRBJ1-1,TRBV29-1,TRBD1,CSVQGVSMNSEAFF,TGCAGCGTCCAGGGGGTATCTATGAACTCTGAAGCTTTCTTT
few,TRBJ1-2,TRBV5-1,.,CASSHGGELYGYTF,TGCGCCAGCAGCCATGGCGGAGAGCTCTATGGCTACACCTTC
.,TRBJ1-4,TRBV5-4,.,CASSSEGTPLFF,TGTGCCAGCAGCTCTGAGGGGACCCCACTGTTTTTT
few,TRBJ2-3,TRBV4-3,TRBD2,CASSQDPLAGSTDTQYF,TGCGCCAGCAGCCAAGATCCACTAGCGGGGAGCACAGATACGCAGTATTTT
few,TRBJ2-3,TRBV7-3,.,CASSAIGGPTDTQYF,TGTGCCAGCAGCGCAATCGGGGGCCCCACAGATACGCAGTATTTT
many,TRBJ2-5,TRBV12-3/TRBV12-4,.,CASSPRFVGETQYF,TGTGCCAGCAGTCCCCGTTTTGTGGGGGAGACCCAGTACTTC
.,TRBJ1-5,TRBV19,.,CASRTVSNQPQHF,TGTGCCAGCAGGACAGTTAGCAATCAGCCCCAGCATTTT
.,TRBJ1-2,TRBV28,.,CASLRGVDRYGYTF,TGTGCCAGCCTACGCGGGGTCGATCGATATGGCTACACCTTC
.,TRBJ1-5,TRBV18,.,CASSPSQGSNQPQHF,TGTGCCAGCTCACCATCTCAAGGGAGCAATCAGCCCCAGCATTTT
few,TRBJ2-4,TRBV19,.,CASSLWGLAKNIQYF,TGTGCCAGTAGTTTGTGGGGCTTAGCCAAAAACATTCAGTACTTC
.,TRBJ2-1,TRBV5-1,TRBD1,CASSPRTGTVNEQFF,TGCGCCAGCAGCCCTAGGACAGGTACAGTCAATGAGCAGTTCTTC
few,TRBJ1-1,TRBV2,TRBD1,CASSRRQGLNTEAFF,TGTGCCAGCAGCCGTCGACAGGGGCTGAACACTGAAGCTTTCTTT
few,TRBJ1-2,TRBV4-2,TRBD1,CASSQETGGSYTF,TGTGCCAGCAGCCAAGAAACAGGGGGTAGCTACACCTTC
many,TRBJ2-1,TRBV11-2,.,CASSLVGSYNEQFF,TGTGCCAGCAGCTTAGTGGGCTCCTACAATGAGCAGTTCTTC
few,TRBJ1-1,TRBV9,TRBD1,CASSVDRDRVDTEAFF,TGTGCCAGCAGCGTAGACCGGGACAGGGTGGACACTGAAGCTTTCTTT
few,TRBJ1-4,TRBV20-1,.,CSARDFRGHEKLFF,TGCAGTGCTAGAGATTTTAGGGGTCATGAAAAACTGTTTTTT
.,TRBJ2-1,TRBV4-3,.,CASSLGTAEDEQLF,TGCGCCAGCAGCCTCGGGACGGCTGAGGATGAGCAGTTATTC
many,TRBJ1-1,TRBV12-3/TRBV12-4,.,CASSLGLMNTEAFF,TGTGCCAGCAGTTTAGGCCTCATGAACACTGAAGCTTTCTTT
many,TRBJ2-1,TRBV12-3/TRBV12-4,.,CASSPDVSSYNEQFF,TGTGCCAGCAGTCCCGACGTCAGCTCCTACAATGAGCAGTTCTTC
few,TRBJ1-4,TRBV6-5,.,CASSPVGTYARQKLFF,TGTGCCAGCAGTCCAGTCGGGACCTACGCTCGGCAAAAACTGTTTTTT
many,TRBJ2-5,TRBV27,TRBD2,CASSAPQAGGRETQYF,TGTGCCAGCAGTGCCCCCCAAGCGGGGGGTAGGGAGACCCAGTACTTC
few,TRBJ2-2,TRBV4-3,TRBD1,CASSQESTGGTGELFF,TGCGCCAGCAGCCAAGAAAGTACAGGGGGTACCGGGGAGCTGTTTTTT
.,TRBJ2-1,TRBV18,TRBD2,CASSPGGGGDNEQFF,TGTGCCAGCTCACCAGGCGGCGGGGGGGACAATGAGCAGTTCTTC
.,TRBJ2-2,TRBV12-3/TRBV12-4,.,CASRTNREGPGELFF,TGTGCCAGCAGGACGAACAGGGAGGGTCCCGGGGAGCTGTTTTTT
.,TRBJ1-1,TRBV5-1,.,CASSLGNADTEAFF,TGCGCCAGCAGCTTGGGGAACGCAGACACTGAAGCTTTCTTT
.,TRBJ2-2,TRBV20-1,.,CSARGGAHAGELFF,TGCAGTGCAAGGGGTGGGGCGCACGCCGGGGAGCTGTTTTTT
few,TRBJ2-1,TRBV18,TRBD2,CASSPNTGLADGNEQFF,TGTGCCAGCTCACCCAATACGGGACTAGCGGACGGCAATGAGCAGTTCTTC
few,TRBJ2-7,TRBV6-2/TRBV6-3,TRBD1,CASRGQNSYEQYF,TGTGCCAGCAGGGGACAGAACTCCTACGAGCAGTACTTC
many,TRBJ2-7,TRBV4-2,.,CASSQSLSRPYEQYF,TGTGCCAGCAGCCAGAGCTTGAGCAGACCCTACGAGCAGTACTTC
once,TRBJ1-3,TRBV5-1,.,CASSLSVAGSGNTIYF,TGCGCCAGCAGCTTGAGTGTAGCCGGCTCTGGAAACACCATATATTTT
.,TRBJ1-2,TRBV7-9,TRBD1,CASSPGQGVQGYTF,TGTGCCAGCAGCCCCGGACAGGGGGTCCAAGGCTACACCTTC
.,TRBJ2-3,TRBV12-3/TRBV12-4,TRBD2,CASMFTSGGPTQYF,TGTGCCAGCATGTTCACTAGCGGGGGTCCTACGCAGTATTTT
many,TRBJ2-1,TRBV7-2,TRBD2,CASSFGTSAVEQFF,TGTGCCAGCAGCTTCGGGACTAGCGCTGTTGAGCAGTTCTTC
.,TRBJ2-2,TRBV4-1,.,CASSQSGPQQRTGELFF,TGCGCCAGCAGCCAGTCAGGGCCCCAGCAGCGGACCGGGGAGCTGTTTTTT
.,TRBJ2-1,TRBV5-4,.,CASSFLLRRGAHNEQFF,TGTGCCAGCAGCTTCCTTTTACGCAGGGGTGCGCACAATGAGCAGTTCTTC
few,TRBJ2-2,TRBV7-3,.,CASSLTATTGELFF,TGTGCCAGCAGCTTAACAGCGACCACCGGGGAGCTGTTTTTT
few,TRBJ1-2,TRBV19,TRBD1,CASSYRTGGNYGYTF,TGTGCCAGTAGTTACAGGACAGGGGGAAACTATGGCTACACCTTC
.,TRBJ2-5,TRBV6-5,.,CASSYDSEETQYF,TGTGCCAGCAGTTACGATAGCGAAGAGACCCAGTACTTC
.,TRBJ2-7,TRBV30,.,CAWQQGYEQYF,TGTGCCTGGCAACAGGGCTACGAGCAGTACTTC
.,TRBJ2-5,TRBV5-1,.,CASSADGGETQYF,TGCGCCAGCAGTGCGGACGGCGGAGAGACCCAGTACTTC
.,TRBJ2-3,TRBV4-3,TRBD2,CASSPQVLAGTDTQYF,TGCGCCAGCAGCCCACAAGTTCTAGCGGGCACAGATACGCAGTATTTT
.,TRBJ1-3,TRBV30,.,CAWSAGSGNTIYF,TGTGCCTGGAGCGCCGGCTCTGGAAACACCATATATTTT
few,TRBJ2-3,TRBV7-2,TRBD2,CASSLARWGGSTDTQYF,TGTGCCAGCAGCTTAGCGCGATGGGGGGGTTCCACAGATACGCAGTATTTT
few,TRBJ2-7,TRBV10-3,.,CAISESDRYEQYF,TGTGCCATCAGTGAGTCGGACCGCTACGAGCAGTACTTC
many,TRBJ2-1,TRBV5-1,TRBD1,CASSPGTGGSEQFF,TGCGCCAGCAGTCCCGGGACAGGGGGGTCCGAGCAGTTCTTC